A selection of T cell receptor beta chains follows, all from one sample in a study of blood T cell repertoires in COVID-19. Repertoires were generated with immunoSEQ multiplex PCR, while TCRdb's copy carries only in-frame clones and drops some. The data contain about 60,000 clones, 75% to 90% of them singletons. Sequencing was carried out using peripheral blood. These receptors came from a man aged 25-45 years with COVID-19, enrolled during active disease. Both conserved end residues are part of each CDR3. The D gene is left open where the match is weak. Size is stated for part of the rows, as once, few or many counts, or as a class when the clone is expanded.

V	size	J	D	length	DNA	CDR3
TRBV9	.	TRBJ2-7	.	15	TGTGCCAGCAGCGTAGGCGGGACCGACACCTACGAGCAGTACTTC	CASSVGGTDTYEQYF
TRBV27	.	TRBJ1-4	TRBD1	14	TGTGCCAGCAGCCCAGGGGGTCGACGGGAAAAACTGTTTTTT	CASSPGGRREKLFF
TRBV6-5	.	TRBJ2-2	.	12	TGTGCCAGCGGGAGAGACACCGGGGAGCTGTTTTTT	CASGRDTGELFF
TRBV15	once	TRBJ2-5	TRBD1	15	TGTGCCACAGACAGGGCGGAGCCGAGTGGAGAGACCCAGTACTTC	CATDRAEPSGETQYF
TRBV6-2/TRBV6-3	.	TRBJ2-4	.	14	TGTGCCAGCAGTTACTCGCACGGGGTTGACATTCAGTACTTC	CASSYSHGVDIQYF
TRBV19	.	TRBJ2-7	TRBD2	14	TGTGCCAGTAGTCCGGGACTAGCGTCCTACGAGCAGTACTTC	CASSPGLASYEQYF
TRBV7-2	.	TRBJ1-5	TRBD1	16	TGTGCCAGCAGCTTAGGGGCGGACAGGGTTGATCAGCCCCAGCATTTT	CASSLGADRVDQPQHF
TRBV29-1	.	TRBJ1-2	.	13	TGCAGCGTTGATCGTGGGGACTACTATGGCTACACCTTC	CSVDRGDYYGYTF
TRBV5-1	once	TRBJ2-1	TRBD2	15	TGCGCCACCCAACGAACTAGCGGGAGGGCCGGTGAGCAGTTCTTC	CATQRTSGRAGEQFF
TRBV6-5	.	TRBJ1-6	.	14	TGTGCCAGCAGTTGGGGGCAGAATAATTCACCCCTCCACTTT	CASSWGQNNSPLHF